The present T cell receptor (beta chain) was sequenced within a study of brain T cells in children with intractable seizures. The CDR3 spans 15 residues. Looked up from germline, CDR1 is SGHAT and CDR2 is FQNNGV. Between the trimmed V and J ends, which lost 5 bases and 1 base, there was a span of 12 bases. The time point: blood from clinic visit 5 months post-surgery; TSC patient then seizure free. The sequenced cases were selected for having the highest brain T cell transcript signatures. Pre-surgery treatment included at least one anti-epileptic drug. Sequenced by immunoSEQ multiplex PCR; TCRdb stores in-frame clones only, minus some. The sample consists of about 340,000 clones, over 90% of them appearing once. Study-level findings and limits: HCMV serostatus was not known, and viral specificity came from CDR3 similarity only. Clones missing pre-surgery may reflect undersampling of that blood sample.

As regards this clone: The antigen is unknown.

The sequence derives from a boy in the first two years of life with tuberous sclerosis and intractable seizures. The gene calls are TRBV11-2 and TRBJ2-1, with D uncertain. The source material was peripheral blood, sampled 4 to 5 months after surgery. The CDR3 nucleotides read TGTGCCAGCAGCCTCCTGCGAGGATCCTACAATGAGCAGTTCTTC. Translated: CASSLLRGSYNEQFF.